This TCR beta chain was sequenced during a study of blood T cell repertoires in COVID-19. TCRdb's copy holds only in-frame clones and misses some; the assay was immunoSEQ multiplex PCR. The table lists 100,000 to 150,000 clones, around 89% of them singletons. This clone was observed once. The V gene's germline CDR1 is SNHLY and CDR2 FYNNEI. V was pared by 6 bases and J by 4 bases, with 18 bases between. The CDR3 is 15 residues long. This sequence was found in a man aged 45-60 years with acute or convalescent COVID-19. The sample comprised peripheral blood. The chain couples TRBV2 to TRBJ1-2, with D perhaps matching TRBD1 (6 bases). The CDR3 loop reads CASRETGSFGYGYTF. The CDR3 region has the DNA TGTGCCAGCAGGGAGACAGGCAGTTTTGGCTATGGCTACACCTTC.